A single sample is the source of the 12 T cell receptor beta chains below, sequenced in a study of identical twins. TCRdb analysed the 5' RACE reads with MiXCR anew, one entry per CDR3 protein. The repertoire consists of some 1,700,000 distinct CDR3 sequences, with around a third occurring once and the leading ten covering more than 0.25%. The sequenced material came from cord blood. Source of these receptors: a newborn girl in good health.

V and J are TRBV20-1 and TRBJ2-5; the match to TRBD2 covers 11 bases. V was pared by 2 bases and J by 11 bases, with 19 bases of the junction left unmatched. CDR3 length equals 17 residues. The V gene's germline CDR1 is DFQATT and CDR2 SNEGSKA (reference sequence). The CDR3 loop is CSARLLAGAVHVFEQYF. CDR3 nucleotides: TGCAGTGCTAGACTACTAGCGGGGGCGGTTCATGTATTTGAGCAGTACTTC.

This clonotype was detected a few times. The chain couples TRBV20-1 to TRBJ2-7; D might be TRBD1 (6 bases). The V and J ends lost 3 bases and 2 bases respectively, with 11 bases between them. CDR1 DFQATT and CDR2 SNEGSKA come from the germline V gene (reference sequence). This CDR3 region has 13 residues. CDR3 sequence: CSASNRAPYEQYF. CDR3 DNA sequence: TGCAGTGCTAGCAACAGGGCACCCTACGAGCAGTACTTC.

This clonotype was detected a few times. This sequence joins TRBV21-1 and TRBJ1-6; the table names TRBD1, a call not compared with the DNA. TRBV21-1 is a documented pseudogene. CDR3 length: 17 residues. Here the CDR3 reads CASSKRATGGYNSPLHF. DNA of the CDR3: TGTGCCAGCAGCAAAAGGGCGACAGGGGGGTATAATTCACCCCTCCACTTT.

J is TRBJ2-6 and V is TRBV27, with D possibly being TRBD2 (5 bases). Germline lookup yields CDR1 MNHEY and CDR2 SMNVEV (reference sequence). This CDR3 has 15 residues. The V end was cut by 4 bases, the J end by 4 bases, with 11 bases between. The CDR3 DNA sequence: TGTGCCAGCAGTTCCGACGGGGTAGGGGCCAACGTCCTGACTTTC. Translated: CASSSDGVGANVLTF.

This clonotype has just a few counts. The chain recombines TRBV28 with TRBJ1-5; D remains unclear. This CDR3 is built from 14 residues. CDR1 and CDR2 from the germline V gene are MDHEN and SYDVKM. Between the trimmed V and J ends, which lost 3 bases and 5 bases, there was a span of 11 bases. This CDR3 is CASSFPALYQPQHF. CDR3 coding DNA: TGTGCCAGCAGTTTCCCAGCACTCTATCAGCCCCAGCATTTT.

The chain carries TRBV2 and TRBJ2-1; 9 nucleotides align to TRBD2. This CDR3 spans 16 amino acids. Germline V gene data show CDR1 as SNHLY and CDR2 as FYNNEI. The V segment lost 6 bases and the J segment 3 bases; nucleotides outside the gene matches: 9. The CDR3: CASRRWETSGYNEQFF. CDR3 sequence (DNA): TGTGCCAGCAGGAGGTGGGAGACTAGCGGCTACAATGAGCAGTTCTTC.

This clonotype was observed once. The CDR3 is CASSLAKGGQQETQYF. CDR3 sequence (DNA): TGTGCCAGCAGTTTAGCCAAGGGCGGCCAACAAGAGACCCAGTACTTC. The genes are TRBV12-3 or TRBV12-4 and TRBJ2-5; D unclear. V lost 0 bases and J lost 2, with 13 bases in between. This CDR3 region has 16 residues.

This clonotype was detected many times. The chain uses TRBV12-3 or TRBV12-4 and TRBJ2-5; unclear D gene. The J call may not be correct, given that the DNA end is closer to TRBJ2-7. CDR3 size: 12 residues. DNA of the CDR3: TGTGCCAGCAGCCCTACCTTAGACGAGCAGTACTTC. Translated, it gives CASSPTLDEQYF.

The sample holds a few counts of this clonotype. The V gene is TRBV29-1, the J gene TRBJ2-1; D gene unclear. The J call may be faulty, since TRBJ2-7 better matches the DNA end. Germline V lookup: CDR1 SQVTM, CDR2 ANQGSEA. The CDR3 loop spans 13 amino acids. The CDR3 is CSAAHESYNEQYF. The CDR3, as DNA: TGCAGCGCCGCACATGAATCCTACAATGAGCAGTACTTC.

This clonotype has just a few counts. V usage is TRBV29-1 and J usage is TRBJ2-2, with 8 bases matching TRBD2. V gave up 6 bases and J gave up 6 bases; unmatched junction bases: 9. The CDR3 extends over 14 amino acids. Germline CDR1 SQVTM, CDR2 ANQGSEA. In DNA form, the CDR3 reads TGCAGCGTCTATAAAGCGGGAGTTGCCGGGGAGCTGTTTTTT. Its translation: CSVYKAGVAGELFF.

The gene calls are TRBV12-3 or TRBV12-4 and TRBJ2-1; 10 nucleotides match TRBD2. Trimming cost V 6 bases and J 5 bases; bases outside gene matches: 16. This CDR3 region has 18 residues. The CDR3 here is CASRGGAGGPGGHNEQFF. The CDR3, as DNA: TGTGCCAGCAGGGGGGGAGCGGGAGGGCCTGGGGGCCACAATGAGCAGTTCTTC.

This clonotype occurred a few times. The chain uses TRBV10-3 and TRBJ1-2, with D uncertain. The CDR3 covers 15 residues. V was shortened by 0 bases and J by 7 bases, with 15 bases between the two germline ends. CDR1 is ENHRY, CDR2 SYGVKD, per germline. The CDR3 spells CAISESQGARGGYTF. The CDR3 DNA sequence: TGTGCCATCAGTGAGTCGCAAGGAGCTCGGGGTGGCTACACCTTC.